The clone carrying this T cell receptor beta chain was seen more than once but under ten times. These data are taken from a study of T-cell reconstitution after alpha-beta-depleted transplantation in children. Preparation of the TCRbeta library involved a method that used unique molecular identifiers. TCRdb independently ran MiXCR on the PCR reads; one entry per CDR3 protein. The sample consists of approximately 980,000 distinct CDR3 sequences, roughly 29% of them appearing once. This CDR3 is 16 amino acids long. The V segment lost 3 bases and the J segment 4 bases; nucleotides outside the gene matches: 8. Germline CDR1 and CDR2: MDHEN and SYDVKM.

This rearrangement joins TRBV28 to TRBJ2-7; the match to TRBD1 covers 11 bases. The TCR was taken from a boy under two years old who had a stem cell transplant for SCID, so the T cells may come from the graft donor. The sequencing used PBMCs, mostly from graft donor cells, collected 360 days after TCRalphabeta/CD19-depleted stem cell transplant. The CDR3 sequence: CASSLGTGGARYEQYF. CDR3 in DNA: TGTGCCAGCAGTTTGGGGACAGGGGGTGCGAGATACGAGCAGTACTTC.